One sample yielded the 18 T cell receptor beta chains listed below, sequenced in a study of T cell repertoires in cytomegalovirus infection (dated by TCRdb to between 2017 and 2020). Data came from an Illumina HiSeq 1500. Through fastp at Q25 and MiXCR, TCRdb rebuilt clones from the public reads, retaining in-frame beta chains. Identical CDR3 proteins give one entry, which carries the most common genes and DNA. This sample lists around 70,000 distinct CDR3 sequences; under 5% were detected once. Of the sample, around a fifth is held by the ten largest clones. The sequenced sample was PBMCs. The receptor source for this set is a human donor in good health (CMV status not recorded). Some clones in this sample may be carry-over from other donors' samples.

The V call is TRBV7-2, the J call TRBJ2-2, with 15 bases matching TRBD2. Germline CDR1 and CDR2: SGHTA and FQGNSA. CDR3 length: 18 amino acids. The ends lost 4 bases at V and 1 base at J; junction bases unmatched: 4. The CDR3 nucleotides read TGTGCCAGCAGCTGGACTAGCGGGAGGGCGGGGAACACCGGGGAGCTGTTTTTT. As protein: CASSWTSGRAGNTGELFF.

V gene TRBV19 combines with J gene TRBJ1-1; possibly TRBD1 for D (6 bases). The CDR3 length is 15 residues. The germline CDR1 and CDR2 sequences are LNHDA and SQIVND (reference sequence). Deletions cut 7 bases from V and 4 bases from J, with 19 bases between. In DNA, the CDR3 is TGTGCCAGTAAGGTCGGGGGGCACGGAATCACTGAAGCTTTCTTT. Protein: CASKVGGHGITEAFF.

This clonotype showed up many times. The chain employs TRBV7-2 and TRBJ2-3; 7 nucleotides line up with TRBD1. The V gene end was trimmed by 5 bases and the J gene end by 4 bases; junction bases not matched to a gene: 6. Germline CDR1 reads SGHTA; CDR2 reads FQGNSA. The CDR3 sequence is 14 residues long. The CDR3, as DNA: TGTGCCAGCAGCCCGGACAGGTCTTCAGATACGCAGTATTTT. Amino acids: CASSPDRSSDTQYF.

This clonotype was recorded at least ten times. The chain couples TRBV6-5 to TRBJ1-5; D remains unclear. The germline gives CDR1 MNHEY, CDR2 SVGAGI. The CDR3 is 15 residues long. Trimming stripped 2 bases from V and 3 bases from J, with 11 bases between. In nucleotides, the CDR3 is TGTGCCAGCAGTTACGAATCATCGGACAATCAGCCCCAGCATTTT. This sequence encodes CASSYESSDNQPQHF.

This clonotype has at least ten counts. The chain employs TRBV5-5 and TRBJ2-1; D is uncertain. This CDR3 has 16 amino acids. CDR1 and CDR2 (germline): SGHKS, YYEKEE (reference sequence). Trimming shortened V by 0 bases and J by 0 bases, and 10 bases separated the two germline ends. CDR3 protein: CASSLVGQSSYNEQFF. The CDR3 DNA sequence: TGTGCCAGCAGCTTGGTAGGCCAGAGCTCCTACAATGAGCAGTTCTTC.

This clonotype was observed many times. The genes are TRBV11-2 and TRBJ2-1; TRBD2 matches at 8 bases. Germline V gene data show CDR1 as SGHAT and CDR2 as FQNNGV. The CDR3 sequence is 12 residues long. V gave up 6 bases and J gave up 13 bases; unmatched junction bases: 8. CDR3 nucleotides: TGTGCCAGCAGAGGGCGGGGGGAGTATCAGTTCTTC. Translated, it gives CASRGRGEYQFF.

This clonotype has ten or more counts. The gene calls are TRBV7-2 and TRBJ2-1, with D possibly being TRBD2 (5 bases). CDR3 size: 14 residues. The ends were cut back, 9 bases at V and 0 bases at J, with 12 bases in the middle. From germline, CDR1 is SGHTA and CDR2 FQGNSA. In nucleotides, the CDR3 is TGTGCCAGTAGGAGGCAGAGCTCCTACAATGAGCAGTTCTTC. It encodes CASRRQSSYNEQFF.

This clonotype was found many times. J is TRBJ1-6 and V is TRBV5-1; TRBD1 matches 10 bases. This CDR3 is built from 14 residues. V dropped 2 bases and J dropped 8; count of bases not matched to a gene: 1. Per the germline V gene, CDR1 is SGHRS and CDR2 is YFSETQ. In DNA form, the CDR3 reads TGCGCCAGCAGCTTCGGGACAGGGGATTCACCCCTCCACTTT. It encodes CASSFGTGDSPLHF.

This clonotype was found a few times. The rearrangement joins TRBV15 to TRBJ2-1, with D hard to call. Germline CDR1 reads LNHNV; CDR2 reads YYDKDF (reference sequence). The CDR3 is 12 amino acids. V was shortened by 0 bases and J by 5 bases, with 2 bases between the two germline ends. The CDR3 DNA reads as TGTGCCACCAGCAGAGAGAACAATGAGCAGTTCTTC. This translates into CATSRENNEQFF.

CDR3 sequence: CASTRTVVSGANVLTF. The CDR3 bases are TGTGCCAGCACCCGGACCGTCGTCTCTGGGGCCAACGTCCTGACTTTC. The V gene is TRBV5-4, the J gene TRBJ2-6; D call uncertain. The ends were cut back, 6 bases at V and 0 bases at J, with 13 bases in the middle. Germline CDR1 reads SGHNT; CDR2 reads YYREEE (reference sequence). There are 16 residues in the CDR3.

This clonotype has a count of ten or more. The chain uses TRBV7-8 and TRBJ1-5; D unresolved. The length of the CDR3 is 14 residues. CDR1 and CDR2 from the germline V gene are SGHVS and FQNEAQ. Trimming stripped 5 bases from V and 0 bases from J, with 8 bases between. The DNA for the CDR3 is TGTGCCAGCAGCCCAACTTATAGCAATCAGCCCCAGCATTTT. Protein sequence: CASSPTYSNQPQHF. The entire variable domain, with the rest obtained from reference TRBV7-8 and TRBJ1-5, is as follows: GAGVSQSPRYKVAKRGQDVALRCDPISGHVSLFWYQQALGQGPEFLTYFQNEAQLDKSGLPSDRFFAERPEGSVSTLKIQRTQQEDSAVYLCASSPTYSNQPQHFGDGTRLSIL.

The sample holds many counts of this clonotype. This chain connects TRBV7-3 to TRBJ1-1; D is ambiguous. The length of the CDR3 is 19 residues. V shed 5 bases and J shed 11 bases, with 36 bases lying between them. CDR1 and CDR2 (germline): SGHTA, FQGTGA. This CDR3 reads CASSPNPSVRSSPPVVAFF. The CDR3 region has the DNA TGTGCCAGCAGCCCCAATCCTAGCGTCCGGAGTTCCCCACCTGTGGTCGCTTTCTTT.

This clonotype was detected many times. The J gene is TRBJ2-1, the V gene TRBV7-6, with a weak D call TRBD1 (6 bases). This CDR3 comprises 16 residues. Trimming shortened V by 2 bases and J by 0 bases, and 11 bases separated the two germline ends. The V gene's germline CDR1 is SGHVS and CDR2 FNYEAQ. This CDR3 is CASSLRDTSSYNEQFF. For the CDR3, the DNA is TGTGCCAGCAGCTTAAGGGACACAAGCTCCTACAATGAGCAGTTCTTC.

This clonotype was seen repeatedly, ten times or more. This chain connects TRBV11-1 to TRBJ2-1; D remains unclear. CDR3 length: 14 amino acids. Germline assignment: CDR1 SGHAT and CDR2 FQDESV (reference sequence). Trimming shortened V by 0 bases and J by 9 bases, and 12 bases separated the two germline ends. The CDR3 region is CASSLALGLGEQFF. The CDR3 DNA follows: TGTGCCAGCAGCTTAGCGCTTGGTCTTGGTGAGCAGTTCTTC.

There are many counts of this clonotype. The V call is TRBV12-3 or TRBV12-4, the J call TRBJ2-6; possibly TRBD1 or TRBD2 for D (5 bases each). Between the trimmed V and J ends, which lost 2 bases and 2 bases, there was a span of 7 bases. CDR3 size: 15 residues. This CDR3 is CASSLRGAGANVLTF. The CDR3 region has the DNA TGTGCCAGCAGTTTAAGGGGAGCTGGGGCCAACGTCCTGACTTTC.

This clonotype has at least ten counts. The genes are TRBV28 and TRBJ2-1; D is unresolved. The CDR3 has 13 amino acids. Trimming pared 4 bases from V and 3 bases from J, leaving 7 bases between. From germline, CDR1 is MDHEN and CDR2 SYDVKM. The CDR3 bases are TGTGCCAGCAGTTCCTTGAGCTACAATGAGCAGTTCTTC. Translating gives CASSSLSYNEQFF. The entire variable domain, with the rest obtained from reference TRBV28 and TRBJ2-1, is as follows: DVKVTQSSRYLVKRTGEKVFLECVQDMDHENMFWYRQDPGLGLRLIYFSYDVKMKEKGDIPEGYSVSREKKERFSLILESASTNQTSMYLCASSSLSYNEQFFGPGTRLTVL.

This clonotype was detected ten times or more. The gene calls are TRBV7-8 and TRBJ2-7; 8 nucleotides agree with TRBD1. Germline CDR1 reads SGHVS; CDR2 reads FQNEAQ. This CDR3 region has 16 residues. The V segment lost 4 bases and the J segment 7 bases; nucleotides outside the gene matches: 15. The CDR3 reads CASSSRPGQATGEQYF. The CDR3 DNA sequence: TGTGCCAGCAGCTCCAGACCGGGACAGGCGACGGGGGAGCAGTACTTC.

This clonotype was counted at least ten times. The CDR3 DNA reads TGTGCCAGCAAGGGGACAAGCAATCAGCCCCAGCATTTT. Encoded protein: CASKGTSNQPQHF. The chain combines TRBV6-1 with TRBJ1-5, with a possible D match to TRBD1 (6 bases). This CDR3 comprises 13 residues. V was pared by 7 bases and J by 1 base, with 8 bases between. Per the germline V gene, CDR1 is MNHNS and CDR2 is SASEGT.